A selection of T cell receptor beta chains follows, all from one sample in a study of cytomegalovirus exposure and HLA in healthy donors. Generated by immunoSEQ multiplex PCR, the TCRdb table keeps only in-frame clones and is missing some. The sample carries more than 150,000 clones, 79% recorded once. Material: PBMCs. These receptors all come from a girl between 10 and 17 years old in good health and CMV-seropositive. The CDR3 runs from the conserved cysteine through the conserved F or W. The D gene is left open where the match is weak. Some rows have no size entry. The others give once, few or many, or a class for an expanded clone.

DNA,CDR3,V,J,length,size,D
TGTGCCAGCAGCCAAGAGGGGACTAGCGGGGGTTACGAGCAGTACTTC,CASSQEGTSGGYEQYF,TRBV4-2,TRBJ2-7,16,-,TRBD2
TGTGCCACCAGCAGAGACCCGGGACTAGCGGGGGTTACGGAGTACTTC,CATSRDPGLAGVTEYF,TRBV15,TRBJ2-5,16,-,TRBD2
TGTGCCAGCAGTGGGACAGGGGGAAACACCATATATTTT,CASSGTGGNTIYF,TRBV6-1,TRBJ1-3,13,-,TRBD1
TGTGCCAGCAGTCGGGGACAGAAAACCGGGGAGCTGTTTTTT,CASSRGQKTGELFF,TRBV6-5,TRBJ2-2,14,-,TRBD1
TGTGCCAGCAGCTTAGATCCTTTTTCGGGGGATACGCAGTATTTT,CASSLDPFSGDTQYF,TRBV11-3,TRBJ2-3,15,-,-
TGTGCCAGTAGTATAGGTTCAGGGTTCAACACTGAAGCTTTCTTT,CASSIGSGFNTEAFF,TRBV19,TRBJ1-1,15,-,-
TGTGCCAGCGGTTATTCGAGGGGGACAGGGGAGGCCGAGCAGTACTTC,CASGYSRGTGEAEQYF,TRBV7-9,TRBJ2-7,16,once,TRBD1
TGTGCCAGCAGTGACTCAGGGCCGGGCAGGGGCACAGATACGCAGTATTTT,CASSDSGPGRGTDTQYF,TRBV6-4,TRBJ2-3,17,-,-
TGTGCCAGCAGTTACGGGGGCTTAGGCAATGAGCAGTTCTTC,CASSYGGLGNEQFF,TRBV6-6,TRBJ2-1,14,-,-
TGTGCCAGCAGGGGAATACTAGCGGGACAAGAGACCCAGTACTTC,CASRGILAGQETQYF,TRBV2,TRBJ2-5,15,-,TRBD2
TGTGCCAGCAGCCGCCCGCGCGGGGGCGAGTACGAGCAGTACTTC,CASSRPRGGEYEQYF,TRBV5-8,TRBJ2-7,15,-,-
TGCGCCAGCAGCCAAGTGGCCGGGACAGGGGGTTCACCCCTCCACTTT,CASSQVAGTGGSPLHF,TRBV4-3,TRBJ1-6,16,-,TRBD1
TGTGCCAGCAGCTCGGTAACTGGTGCTGAAGCTTTCTTT,CASSSVTGAEAFF,TRBV5-4,TRBJ1-1,13,few,-
TGTGCCAGCTCACAAAACTCGGGACAGCTATCCTATAATTCACCCCTCCACTTT,CASSQNSGQLSYNSPLHF,TRBV18,TRBJ1-6,18,-,TRBD1
TGTGCCAGTAGTATCTCTATGAACACTGAAGCTTTCTTT,CASSISMNTEAFF,TRBV19,TRBJ1-1,13,-,-
TGTGCCTGGAGTGTACGAGGCAGAGAGAACACCGGGGAGCTGTTTTTT,CAWSVRGRENTGELFF,TRBV30,TRBJ2-2,16,-,-
TGTGCCAGCAGTGGTATAGGAGCCCTCTACGAGCAGTACTTC,CASSGIGALYEQYF,TRBV2,TRBJ2-7,14,-,-